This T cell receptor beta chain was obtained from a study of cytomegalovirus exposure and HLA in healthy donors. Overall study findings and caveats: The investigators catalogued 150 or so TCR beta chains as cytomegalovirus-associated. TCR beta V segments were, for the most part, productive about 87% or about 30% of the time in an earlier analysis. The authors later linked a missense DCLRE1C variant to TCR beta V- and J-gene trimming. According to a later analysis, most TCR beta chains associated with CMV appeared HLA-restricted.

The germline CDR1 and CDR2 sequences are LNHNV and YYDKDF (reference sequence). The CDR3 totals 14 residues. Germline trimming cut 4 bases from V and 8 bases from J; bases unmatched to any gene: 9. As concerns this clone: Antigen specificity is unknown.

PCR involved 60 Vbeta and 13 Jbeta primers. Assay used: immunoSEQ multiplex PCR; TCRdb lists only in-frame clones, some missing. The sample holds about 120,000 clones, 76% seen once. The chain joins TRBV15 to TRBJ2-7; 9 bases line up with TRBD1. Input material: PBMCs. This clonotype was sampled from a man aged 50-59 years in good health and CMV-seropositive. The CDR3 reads CATSMGTGFEKQYF. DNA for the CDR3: TGTGCCACCAGCATGGGGACAGGGTTTGAAAAGCAGTACTTC. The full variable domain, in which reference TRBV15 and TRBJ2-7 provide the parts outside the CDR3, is DAMVIQNPRYQVTQFGKPVTLSCSQTLNHNVMYWYQQKSSQAPKLLFHYYDKDFNNEADTPDNFQSRRPNTSFCFLDIRSPGLGDTAMYLCATSMGTGFEKQYFGPGTRLTVT.